The sample holds one count of the clone carrying this T cell receptor (beta chain). What it recognizes is unknown. The CDR3 consists of 13 residues. The trim removed 7 bases at V and 7 bases at J, leaving 7 bases unmatched. Germline CDR1 is SQVTM and CDR2 is ANQGSEA. The data derive from a study of cytomegalovirus exposure and HLA in healthy donors. Study overall: Among the 350 to 400 donors who were genotyped, roughly 85% fell in the genetic ancestry cluster that is associated with self-reported Caucasian donors. Study-wide points: In an earlier analysis, about 87% or about 30%: the productive usage of most TCR beta V segments. When analyzed later, a missense DCLRE1C variant was found to be linked to TCR beta V- and J-gene trimming. Highest at DRB1 and lowest at HLA-C, TCR association rates differed among HLA loci in a later analysis.

The study ran its PCR with 60 Vbeta and 13 Jbeta primers. The assay was immunoSEQ multiplex PCR, and TCRdb's table has in-frame clones only and misses some. The data show 180,000 or so clones, 86% seen once. This TCR derives from a woman in her twenties or thirties in good health and CMV-seronegative. The specimen sequenced was PBMCs. The rearrangement joins TRBV29-1 to TRBJ2-1, with 10 nucleotides matching TRBD2. CDR3 coding DNA: TGCAGCGGAGAGCGGGGGGGCCTTAATGAGCAGTTCTTC. Translating it yields CSGERGGLNEQFF.